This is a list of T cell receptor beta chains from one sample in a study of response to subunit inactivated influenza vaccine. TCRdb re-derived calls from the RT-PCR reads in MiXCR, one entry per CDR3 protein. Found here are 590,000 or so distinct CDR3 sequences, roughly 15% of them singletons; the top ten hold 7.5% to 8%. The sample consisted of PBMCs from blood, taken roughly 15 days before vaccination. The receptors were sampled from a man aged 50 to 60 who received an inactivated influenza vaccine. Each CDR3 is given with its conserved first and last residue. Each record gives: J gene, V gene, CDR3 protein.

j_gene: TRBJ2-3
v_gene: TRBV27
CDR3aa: CASRYRDRGTDTQYF

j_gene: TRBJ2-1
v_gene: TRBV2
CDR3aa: CASSATSGSFYNEQFF

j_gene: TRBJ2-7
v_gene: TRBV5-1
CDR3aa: CASSIGQGADEQYF

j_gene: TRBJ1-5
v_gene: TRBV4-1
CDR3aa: CASSQDMGWPQHF

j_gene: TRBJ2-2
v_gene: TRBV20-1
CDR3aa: CSVMHTNTGELFF

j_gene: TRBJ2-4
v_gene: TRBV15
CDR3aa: CATSRDRAGNKNIQYF

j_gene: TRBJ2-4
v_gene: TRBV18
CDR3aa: CASSPRDRRPDLAKNIQYF

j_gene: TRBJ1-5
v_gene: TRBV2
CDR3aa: CASNRQGVGNQPQHF

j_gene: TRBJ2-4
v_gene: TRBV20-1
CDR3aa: CSASPAGGGKNIQYF

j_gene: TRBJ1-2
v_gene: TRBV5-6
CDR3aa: CASSLALTGGYTF

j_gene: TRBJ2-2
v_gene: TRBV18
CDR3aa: CASSPKRENTGELFF

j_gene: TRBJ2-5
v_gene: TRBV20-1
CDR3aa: CSAREGRPQETQYF

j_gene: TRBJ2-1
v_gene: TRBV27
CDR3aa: CASTSPLRGNQGEQFF

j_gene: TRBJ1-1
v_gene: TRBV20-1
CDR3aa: CSARGFPGQGRAFF

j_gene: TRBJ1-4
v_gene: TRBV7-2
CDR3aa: CASSLVKRGTNEKLFF

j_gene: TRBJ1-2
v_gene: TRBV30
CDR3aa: CAWSGGGDGYTF

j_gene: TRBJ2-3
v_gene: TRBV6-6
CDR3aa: CASGFAGTQYF

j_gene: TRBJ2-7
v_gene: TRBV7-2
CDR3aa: CASSLAGQKGNYEQYF

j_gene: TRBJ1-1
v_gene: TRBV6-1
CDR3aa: CASTSIYTPPAFF

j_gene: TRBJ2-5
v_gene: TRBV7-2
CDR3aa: CASSLTQVYQETQYF

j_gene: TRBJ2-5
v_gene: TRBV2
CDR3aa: CASSGAGAQETQYF

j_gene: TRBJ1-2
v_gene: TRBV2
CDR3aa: CASTESVFVGYTF

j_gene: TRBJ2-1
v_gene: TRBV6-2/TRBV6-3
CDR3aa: CASRSDRENSYNEQFF

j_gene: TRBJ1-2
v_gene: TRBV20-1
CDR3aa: CSARMGQENYGYTF

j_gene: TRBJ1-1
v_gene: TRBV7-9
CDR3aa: CASSFLRGTEAFF

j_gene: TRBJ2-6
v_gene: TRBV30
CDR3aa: CAWSSYGLSGANVLTF

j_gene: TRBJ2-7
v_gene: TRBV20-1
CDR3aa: CSARAVRTEQYF

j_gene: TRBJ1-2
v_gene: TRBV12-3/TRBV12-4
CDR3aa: CASSVGRGTGYTF

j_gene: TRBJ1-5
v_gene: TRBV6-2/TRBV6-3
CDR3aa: CAGSRGGSNQPQHF

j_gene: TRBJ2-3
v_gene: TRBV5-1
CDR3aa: CASSLTGTSGYPGRTDTQYF

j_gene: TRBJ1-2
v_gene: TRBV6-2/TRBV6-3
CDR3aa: CASTVDRYYGYTF

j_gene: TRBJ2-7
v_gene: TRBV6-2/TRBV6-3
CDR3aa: CASSYSRVLYEQYF

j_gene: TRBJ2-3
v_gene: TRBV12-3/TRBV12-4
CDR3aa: CASSLLMRGNTDTQYF

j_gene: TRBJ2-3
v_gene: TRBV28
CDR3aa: CASSTTGTGGADTQYF

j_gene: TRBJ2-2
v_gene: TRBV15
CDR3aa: CATSRVPENTGGLFF

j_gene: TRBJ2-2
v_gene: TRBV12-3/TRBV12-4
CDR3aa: CASRLGQHTGELFF

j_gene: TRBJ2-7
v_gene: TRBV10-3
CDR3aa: CANSEHLPYEQYF

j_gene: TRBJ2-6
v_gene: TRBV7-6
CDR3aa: CASSLTGGAGANVLTF

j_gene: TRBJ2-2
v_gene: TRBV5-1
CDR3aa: CASSLDGWRPGELFF

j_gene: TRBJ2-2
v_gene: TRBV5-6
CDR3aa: CAGSLLQGPGELFF

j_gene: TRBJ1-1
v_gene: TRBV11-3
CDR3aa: CASSFPGQSFVTEAFF

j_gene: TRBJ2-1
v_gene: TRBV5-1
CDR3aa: CASSFPSVGSYNEQFF

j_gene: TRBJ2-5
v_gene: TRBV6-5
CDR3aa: CASSYSGSEQETQYF

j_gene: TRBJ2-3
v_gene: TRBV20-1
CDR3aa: CSADRGRTDTQYF

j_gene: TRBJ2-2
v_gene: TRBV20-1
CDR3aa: CSARDLGQGAGELFF